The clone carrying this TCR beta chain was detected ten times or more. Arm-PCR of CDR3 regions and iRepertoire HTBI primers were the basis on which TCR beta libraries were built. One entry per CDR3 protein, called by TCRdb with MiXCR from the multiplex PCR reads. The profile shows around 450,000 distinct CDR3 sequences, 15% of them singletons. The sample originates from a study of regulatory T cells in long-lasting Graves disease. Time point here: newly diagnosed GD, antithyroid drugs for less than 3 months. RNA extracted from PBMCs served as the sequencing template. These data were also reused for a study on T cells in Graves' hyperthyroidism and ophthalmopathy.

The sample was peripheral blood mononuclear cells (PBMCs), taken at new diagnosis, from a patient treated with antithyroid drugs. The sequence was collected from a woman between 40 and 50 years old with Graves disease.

CDR3 nucleotides: TGTGCCAGCAGCCATAAGCCCGGGAACATTCAGTACTTC. Translated: CASSHKPGNIQYF. The genes are TRBV7-9 and TRBJ2-4, with D hard to call. CDR1 and CDR2 (germline): SEHNR, FQNEAQ (reference sequence). CDR3 length equals 13 residues. Trimming removed 5 bases at V and 7 bases at J, with 12 bases between. The whole variable domain, filled in from reference TRBV7-9 and TRBJ2-4, reads DTGVSQNPRHKITKRGQNVTFRCDPISEHNRLYWYRQTLGQGPEFLTYFQNEAQLEKSRLLSDRFSAERPKGSFSTLEIQRTEQGDSAMYLCASSHKPGNIQYFGAGTRLSVL.